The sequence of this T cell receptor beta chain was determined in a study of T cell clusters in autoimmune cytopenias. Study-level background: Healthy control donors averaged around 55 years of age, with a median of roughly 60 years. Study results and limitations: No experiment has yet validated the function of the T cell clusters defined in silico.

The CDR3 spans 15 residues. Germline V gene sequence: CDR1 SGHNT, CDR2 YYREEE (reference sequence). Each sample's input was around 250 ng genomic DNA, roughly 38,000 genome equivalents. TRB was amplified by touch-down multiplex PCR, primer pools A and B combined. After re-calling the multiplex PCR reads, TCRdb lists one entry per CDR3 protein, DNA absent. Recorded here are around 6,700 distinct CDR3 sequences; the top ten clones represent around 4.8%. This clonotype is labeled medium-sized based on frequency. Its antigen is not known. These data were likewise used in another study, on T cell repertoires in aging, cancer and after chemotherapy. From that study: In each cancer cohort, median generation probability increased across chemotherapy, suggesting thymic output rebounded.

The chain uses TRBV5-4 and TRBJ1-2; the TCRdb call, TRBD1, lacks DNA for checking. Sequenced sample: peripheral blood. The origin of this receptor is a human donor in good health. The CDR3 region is CASSLARGTAYGYTF. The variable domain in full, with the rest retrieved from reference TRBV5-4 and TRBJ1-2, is ETGVTQSPTHLIKTRGQQVTLRCSSQSGHNTVSWYQQALGQGPQFIFQYYREEENGRGNFPPRFSGLQFPNYSSELNVNALELDDSALYLCASSLARGTAYGYTFGSGTRLTVV.